What follows are 25 T cell receptor beta chains derived from one specimen sequenced in a study of T cell changes during pregnancy in multiple sclerosis. The method was immunoSEQ multiplex PCR; TCRdb's version includes in-frame clones alone and lacks a portion of them. Among about 72,000 clones, 91% were seen once, and the ten largest hold around 0.7%. The sequences come from peripheral blood, collected in the third trimester of pregnancy. The receptors shown here come from a female donor in good health, enrolled as a control in a pregnancy study.

This chain uses TRBV6-5 with TRBJ1-1; 7 positions match TRBD1. Germline V gene data show CDR1 as MNHEY and CDR2 as SVGAGI. J gave up 1 base and V 5 bases, and 7 bases lay outside the gene matches. The CDR3 length is 15 residues. The CDR3 region is CASSIYRGPNTEAFF. The CDR3 DNA sequence: TGTGCCAGCAGTATCTACAGGGGACCGAACACTGAAGCTTTCTTT.

The rearrangement joins TRBV5-1 to TRBJ2-5; TRBD1 agrees at 8 bases. V lost 0 bases and J lost 4; bases outside the gene matches: 2. The V gene's germline CDR1 is SGHRS and CDR2 YFSETQ. This CDR3 region has 14 residues. CDR3 nucleotides: TGCGCCAGCAGCTTGGGGACAGGGAGAGAGACCCAGTACTTC. It encodes CASSLGTGRETQYF.

The chain uses TRBV6-1 and TRBJ2-5, with TRBD2 as a possible D gene (5 bases). V was clipped by 10 bases and J by 0 bases, with 18 bases between them. Germline CDR1 is MNHNS and CDR2 is SASEGT. The CDR3 covers 15 residues. CDR3 amino acids: CATRLDFRYQETQYF. For the CDR3, the DNA is TGTGCCACACGGCTGGACTTTCGGTACCAAGAGACCCAGTACTTC.

J is TRBJ2-1 and V is TRBV19; 10 positions agree with TRBD1. This CDR3 is built from 14 residues. Germline CDR1 and CDR2: LNHDA and SQIVND (reference sequence). Trimming removed 4 bases from V and 7 bases from J; junction bases left unmatched: 4. This chain's CDR3 is CASSRTGGRNEQFF. The CDR3 DNA reads TGTGCCAGTAGTAGGACAGGGGGGAGAAATGAGCAGTTCTTC.

V and J are TRBV6-1 and TRBJ1-1, with D possibly matching TRBD1 (5 bases). CDR1 is MNHNS and CDR2 is SASEGT in the germline V gene. The CDR3 totals 12 residues. Trimming shortened V by 1 base and J by 12 bases, and 12 bases separated the two germline ends. The CDR3 nucleotides read TGTGCCAGCAGTGAAGTTGGGGGGTTGCCTTTCTTT. As protein: CASSEVGGLPFF.

CDR3 nucleotides: TGTGCCAGCTCTCGCCAGGGGGCATCCTTGTACGAGCAGTACTTC. It codes for CASSRQGASLYEQYF. The chain has TRBV21-1 and TRBJ2-7; TRBD1, the table's D call, was not compared with the DNA. TRBV21-1 constitutes a pseudogene. This CDR3 region has 15 residues.

The chain recombines TRBV28 with TRBJ2-7; 7 bases fit TRBD1. This CDR3 spans 14 amino acids. Germline V gene sequence: CDR1 MDHEN, CDR2 SYDVKM. After removal of 2 bases from V and 2 bases from J, the junction contained 3 bases not matched to a gene. Written as DNA, the CDR3 is TGTGCCAGCAGTTTAAGGGGGCGCACCTACGAGCAGTACTTC. As protein: CASSLRGRTYEQYF.

The chain employs TRBV15 and TRBJ1-5; no definite D call. Germline lookup yields CDR1 LNHNV and CDR2 YYDKDF (reference sequence). The V end was cut by 3 bases, the J end by 0 bases, with 12 bases between. The CDR3 has 16 amino acids. CDR3 bases: TGTGCCACCAGCAGCTTCACAGTCTATAGCAATCAGCCCCAGCATTTT. The encoded protein is CATSSFTVYSNQPQHF. The whole variable domain, filled in from reference TRBV15 and TRBJ1-5, reads DAMVIQNPRYQVTQFGKPVTLSCSQTLNHNVMYWYQQKSSQAPKLLFHYYDKDFNNEADTPDNFQSRRPNTSFCFLDIRSPGLGDTAMYLCATSSFTVYSNQPQHFGDGTRLSIL.

The table lists this clone with a few counts. V is TRBV11-3 and J is TRBJ2-1, with 11 nucleotides matching TRBD1. V lost 3 bases, J lost 6 bases, and 4 bases stayed unmatched. The CDR3 loop spans 15 amino acids. Germline CDR1 reads SGHNT; CDR2 reads YENEEA. The CDR3 region is CASSLRGTGGNEQFF. The CDR3, as DNA: TGTGCCAGCAGCTTGAGGGGGACAGGGGGCAATGAGCAGTTCTTC.

This clone was picked up a small number of times. This sequence joins TRBV19 and TRBJ2-1; 8 bases are a match to TRBD2. Trimming cost V 7 bases and J 0 bases; bases outside gene matches: 8. CDR1 is LNHDA and CDR2 is SQIVND in the germline V gene (reference sequence). The CDR3 is made up of 16 amino acids. This CDR3 reads CASTRLATSSYNEQFF. CDR3 sequence (DNA): TGTGCCAGTACTCGACTAGCGACGAGCTCCTACAATGAGCAGTTCTTC.

The rearrangement uses TRBV5-5 and TRBJ1-5; 7 bases are shared with TRBD1. Germline values: CDR1 SGHKS, CDR2 YYEKEE (reference sequence). V was pared by 1 base and J by 6 bases, with 4 bases of the junction left unmatched. The CDR3 has 14 residues. CDR3 sequence: CASSLQGGVQPQHF. The CDR3, as DNA: TGTGCCAGCAGCTTGCAAGGGGGCGTTCAGCCCCAGCATTTT.

The rearrangement joins TRBV29-1 to TRBJ2-5; perhaps TRBD2 as D (5 bases). The germline CDR1 and CDR2 sequences are SQVTM and ANQGSEA. This CDR3 contains 13 residues. Trimming cost V 1 base and J 5 bases, with 11 bases left between them. CDR3 amino acids: CSVEANRRETQYF. CDR3 in DNA: TGCAGCGTTGAAGCAAACCGGAGGGAGACCCAGTACTTC. Full variable domain (outside the CDR3, taken from reference TRBV29-1 and TRBJ2-5): SAVISQKPSRDICQRGTSLTIQCQVDSQVTMMFWYRQQPGQSLTLIATANQGSEATYESGFVIDKFPISRPNLTFSTLTVSNMSPEDSSIYLCSVEANRRETQYFGPGTRLLVL.

This chain connects TRBV7-8 to TRBJ2-7; 9 bases are shared with TRBD1. Germline loops: CDR1 SGHVS, CDR2 FQNEAQ. The CDR3 covers 14 residues. The J segment lost 3 bases and the V segment lost 6 bases, leaving 6 bases of the junction unmatched. In DNA, the CDR3 is TGTGCCAGCAGAACGGACAGGGGTGGCTACGAGCAGTACTTC. Its translation: CASRTDRGGYEQYF.

V usage is TRBV10-3 and J usage is TRBJ2-7; no definite D call. The CDR3 length is 13 residues. Germline V gene data show CDR1 as ENHRY and CDR2 as SYGVKD. V was cut by 5 bases and J by 0 bases, with 8 bases left in between. CDR3 DNA: TGTGCCATCAGTTTGACGGGCTCCTACGAGCAGTACTTC. Protein: CAISLTGSYEQYF.

J is TRBJ1-2 and V is TRBV28; TRBD1 matches 10 bases. CDR3 length: 12 amino acids. Germline trimming cut 6 bases from V and 7 bases from J; bases unmatched to any gene: 2. From germline, CDR1 is MDHEN and CDR2 SYDVKM. The DNA for the CDR3 is TGTGCCAGCAGGACAGGGGGCCCTGGCTACACCTTC. Its translation: CASRTGGPGYTF.

This clone was picked up one time. J is TRBJ2-2 and V is TRBV5-4; D remains ambiguous. The CDR3 is 12 residues long. The ends were cut back, 6 bases at V and 6 bases at J, with 9 bases in the middle. CDR1 is SGHNT, CDR2 YYREEE, per germline (reference sequence). CDR3 nucleotides: TGTGCCAGCACCAAATTCCCCGGGGAGCTGTTTTTT. Amino acids: CASTKFPGELFF.

The chain employs TRBV6-4 and TRBJ2-2; a possible D gene is TRBD1 (6 bases). The germline V gene encodes CDR1 MRHNA and CDR2 SNTAGT. This CDR3 is 15 amino acids long. Deletions cut 0 bases from V and 5 bases from J, with 10 bases between. CDR3 nucleotides: TGTGCCAGCAGTGACTCGGACAGTACTACCGGGGAGCTGTTTTTT. Translating gives CASSDSDSTTGELFF.

The DNA for the CDR3 is TGTGCTAGTGGTTCAACCTCCGGGGGGTTCAACACCGGGGAGCTGTTTTTT. It is translated as CASGSTSGGFNTGELFF. The V and J genes are TRBV12-5 and TRBJ2-2, with 7 bases matching TRBD2. Germline assignment: CDR1 LGHNT and CDR2 FRNRAP. After removal of 4 bases from V and 2 bases from J, the junction contained 10 bases not matched to a gene. The CDR3 contains 17 residues.

This chain links TRBV27 with TRBJ1-2; 11 bases align to TRBD1. Germline V gene data show CDR1 as MNHEY and CDR2 as SMNVEV (reference sequence). The CDR3 contains 15 residues. J was trimmed by 4 bases and V by 7 bases; bases with no gene match: 8. The CDR3, as DNA: TGTGCCAGCAACTCCCGGGACAGGGGGTCCTATGGCTACACCTTC. Its protein product is CASNSRDRGSYGYTF.

The chain couples TRBV11-3 to TRBJ2-3, with 8 bases identical to TRBD1. V dropped 5 bases and J dropped 1; count of bases not matched to a gene: 8. The CDR3 is 16 amino acids. Germline CDR1 SGHNT, CDR2 YENEEA. CDR3 residues: CASSLRTGPGTDTQYF. CDR3 nucleotide sequence: TGTGCCAGCAGCCTTCGGACAGGGCCTGGCACAGATACGCAGTATTTT.

The chain recombines TRBV5-6 with TRBJ1-1; 10 bases align to TRBD1. The CDR3 contains 16 residues. The V gene end was trimmed by 3 bases and the J gene end by 1 base; junction bases not matched to a gene: 6. Per germline, CDR1 SGHDT and CDR2 YYEEEE. The CDR3 here is CASSSGTGEGNTEAFF. In nucleotides, the CDR3 is TGTGCCAGCAGCTCCGGGACAGGGGAAGGGAACACTGAAGCTTTCTTT. The variable domain in full, with the rest retrieved from reference TRBV5-6 and TRBJ1-1, is DAGVTQSPTHLIKTRGQQVTLRCSPKSGHDTVSWYQQALGQGPQFIFQYYEEEERQRGNFPDRFSGHQFPNYSSELNVNALLLGDSALYLCASSSGTGEGNTEAFFGQGTRLTVV.

V gene TRBV27 combines with J gene TRBJ2-1; the D gene is possibly TRBD1 (5 bases). Germline V lookup: CDR1 MNHEY, CDR2 SMNVEV (reference sequence). V shed 5 bases and J shed 0 bases, with 8 bases lying between them. CDR3 length: 14 residues. The CDR3 DNA sequence: TGTGCCAGCAGTCCAAGGGGCTCCTACAATGAGCAGTTCTTC. It specifies CASSPRGSYNEQFF.

The J gene is TRBJ2-7, the V gene TRBV5-1; 8 nucleotides align to TRBD1. Germline CDR1 and CDR2: SGHRS and YFSETQ. V lost 7 bases, J lost 5 bases, and 5 bases stayed unmatched. The CDR3 sequence is 12 residues long. CDR3 sequence: CASPTQGDEQYF. The CDR3 bases are TGCGCCAGCCCTACACAGGGGGACGAGCAGTACTTC.

The chain couples TRBV5-1 to TRBJ1-4; 8 positions match TRBD1. J was trimmed by 8 bases and V by 2 bases; bases with no gene match: 8. The length of the CDR3 is 15 residues. CDR1 is SGHRS and CDR2 is YFSETQ in the germline V gene. The DNA for the CDR3 is TGCGCCAGCAGCTTACAGACAGGGGAAGGGGAAAAACTGTTTTTT. This codes for CASSLQTGEGEKLFF.

V is TRBV18 and J is TRBJ2-7, with 7 nucleotides matching TRBD2. V trimming: 4 bases; J trimming: 0 bases; junction bases outside the gene matches: 3. The CDR3 consists of 14 residues. Germline-derived CDR1 and CDR2 are KGHSH and LQKENI. CDR3 sequence (DNA): TGTGCCAGCTCACAGGGCGGGGGCTCCTACGAGCAGTACTTC. Translating it yields CASSQGGGSYEQYF.